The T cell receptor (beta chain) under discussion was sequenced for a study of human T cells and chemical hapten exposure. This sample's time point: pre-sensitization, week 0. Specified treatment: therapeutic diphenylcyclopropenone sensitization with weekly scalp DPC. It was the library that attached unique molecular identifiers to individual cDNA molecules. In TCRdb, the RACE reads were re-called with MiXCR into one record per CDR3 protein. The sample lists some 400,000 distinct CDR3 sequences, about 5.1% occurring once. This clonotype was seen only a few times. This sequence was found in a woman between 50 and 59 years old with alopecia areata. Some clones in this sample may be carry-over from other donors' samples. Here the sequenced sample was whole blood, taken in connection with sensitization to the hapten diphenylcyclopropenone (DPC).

The CDR3 region is CASSLGTKRETQYF. Here the CDR3 DNA reads TGCGCCAGCAGCTTGGGGACTAAACGAGAGACCCAGTACTTC. This chain uses TRBV5-1 with TRBJ2-5, with a weak D call TRBD2 (6 bases). The CDR3 loop spans 14 amino acids. Germline loops: CDR1 SGHRS, CDR2 YFSETQ. Between the trimmed V and J ends, which lost 0 bases and 4 bases, there was a span of 10 bases.